A selection of T cell receptor beta chains follows, all from one sample in a study of glioma-infiltrating T cells. TCRdb re-called the multiplex PCR reads through MiXCR, storing one row per CDR3 protein. The sample carries fewer than 500,000 distinct CDR3 sequences, roughly 41% recorded once. The specimen was glioma tissue, nonneoplastic brain tissue, or PBMCs (not recorded which). The receptors originated from a human donor with low-grade glioma or glioblastoma, undergoing nonglioma brain surgery, or in good health (not recorded which). Each CDR3 is given with its conserved first and last residue. Fields, in order: CDR3 protein, J gene, D gene, V gene. The D gene is left open where the match is weak.

CDR3aa: CASSSARGHTGAFF
j_gene: TRBJ1-1
d_gene: .
v_gene: TRBV7-2

CDR3aa: CSVGVGGKSTDTQYF
j_gene: TRBJ2-3
d_gene: .
v_gene: TRBV29-1

CDR3aa: CASTSAYGYTF
j_gene: TRBJ1-2
d_gene: .
v_gene: TRBV7-2

CDR3aa: CASSLDSDQPQHF
j_gene: TRBJ1-5
d_gene: .
v_gene: TRBV28

CDR3aa: CSARDYIREGIEQFF
j_gene: TRBJ2-1
d_gene: TRBD2
v_gene: TRBV20-1

CDR3aa: CASRIADPYEQYF
j_gene: TRBJ2-7
d_gene: .
v_gene: TRBV28

CDR3aa: CASRFQGSTEAFF
j_gene: TRBJ1-1
d_gene: .
v_gene: TRBV5-1

CDR3aa: CASSDYEGGGENLFF
j_gene: TRBJ1-4
d_gene: .
v_gene: TRBV7-9

CDR3aa: CASRLREYGGEQYF
j_gene: TRBJ2-7
d_gene: .
v_gene: TRBV5-1

CDR3aa: CASSLMRNQPQHF
j_gene: TRBJ1-5
d_gene: .
v_gene: TRBV12-3/TRBV12-4

CDR3aa: CASSPAASSYEQYF
j_gene: TRBJ2-7
d_gene: .
v_gene: TRBV6-1

CDR3aa: CASAEPSYEQYF
j_gene: TRBJ2-7
d_gene: .
v_gene: TRBV6-2/TRBV6-3

CDR3aa: CASSYSFPTRAFYEQYF
j_gene: TRBJ2-7
d_gene: .
v_gene: TRBV6-2/TRBV6-3

CDR3aa: CASSLSGSGNTIYF
j_gene: TRBJ1-3
d_gene: .
v_gene: TRBV4-2

CDR3aa: CASSLSSAGRTEQFF
j_gene: TRBJ2-1
d_gene: .
v_gene: TRBV28

CDR3aa: CASRWGQGNTGELFF
j_gene: TRBJ2-2
d_gene: TRBD1
v_gene: TRBV4-1

CDR3aa: CSASDRLQPQHF
j_gene: TRBJ1-5
d_gene: TRBD1
v_gene: TRBV20-1

CDR3aa: CASSQGGYGSGNTIYF
j_gene: TRBJ1-3
d_gene: .
v_gene: TRBV4-3

CDR3aa: CSGQGREGFNEQFF
j_gene: TRBJ2-1
d_gene: TRBD2
v_gene: TRBV29-1

CDR3aa: CASSVGHPYNEQFF
j_gene: TRBJ2-1
d_gene: .
v_gene: TRBV9

CDR3aa: CASSQRSGTSGSKGKNIQYF
j_gene: TRBJ2-4
d_gene: TRBD2
v_gene: TRBV4-2

CDR3aa: CASREGFYGYTF
j_gene: TRBJ1-2
d_gene: .
v_gene: TRBV7-2

CDR3aa: CASSDGLAGRYNEQFF
j_gene: TRBJ2-1
d_gene: TRBD2
v_gene: TRBV27

CDR3aa: CATYRDRDRDEQFF
j_gene: TRBJ2-1
d_gene: TRBD1
v_gene: TRBV2

CDR3aa: CASSPTGLGRDEQYF
j_gene: TRBJ2-7
d_gene: .
v_gene: TRBV7-9

CDR3aa: CSATLRGASGITDTQYF
j_gene: TRBJ2-3
d_gene: TRBD2
v_gene: TRBV20-1

CDR3aa: CSVGQVAASYEQYF
j_gene: TRBJ2-7
d_gene: .
v_gene: TRBV29-1

CDR3aa: CASSPLLGHQYEQYF
j_gene: TRBJ2-7
d_gene: .
v_gene: TRBV27

CDR3aa: CASSLKALADYEQYF
j_gene: TRBJ2-7
d_gene: TRBD2
v_gene: TRBV7-2

CDR3aa: CASGRRTTYEQYF
j_gene: TRBJ2-7
d_gene: .
v_gene: TRBV28

CDR3aa: CASGKDRGQEGYTF
j_gene: TRBJ1-2
d_gene: TRBD1
v_gene: TRBV27

CDR3aa: CSPSTTGSSYEQYF
j_gene: TRBJ2-7
d_gene: TRBD1
v_gene: TRBV20-1

CDR3aa: CASSLVPGASGNTIYF
j_gene: TRBJ1-3
d_gene: .
v_gene: TRBV7-2

CDR3aa: CASSPPPSGPMGAYNEQFF
j_gene: TRBJ2-1
d_gene: TRBD2
v_gene: TRBV7-2

CDR3aa: CSARDLMKTYEQYF
j_gene: TRBJ2-7
d_gene: .
v_gene: TRBV20-1

CDR3aa: CASSLTDFNQPQHF
j_gene: TRBJ1-5
d_gene: .
v_gene: TRBV12-3/TRBV12-4

CDR3aa: CASSFVGTHDLNTEAFF
j_gene: TRBJ1-1
d_gene: .
v_gene: TRBV5-5

CDR3aa: CASSWRDSEQFF
j_gene: TRBJ2-1
d_gene: .
v_gene: TRBV6-2/TRBV6-3

CDR3aa: CATSRDRGDTIYF
j_gene: TRBJ1-3
d_gene: .
v_gene: TRBV15

CDR3aa: CASSVGTMNTEAFF
j_gene: TRBJ1-1
d_gene: .
v_gene: TRBV7-9

CDR3aa: CASRGPGVQPQHF
j_gene: TRBJ1-5
d_gene: .
v_gene: TRBV6-2/TRBV6-3

CDR3aa: CASSQGFGAGQPQHF
j_gene: TRBJ1-5
d_gene: .
v_gene: TRBV4-1

CDR3aa: CASSLRTGSYEQYF
j_gene: TRBJ2-7
d_gene: .
v_gene: TRBV18

CDR3aa: CASSSTLETQYF
j_gene: TRBJ2-5
d_gene: .
v_gene: TRBV6-5